This entry lists 29 T cell receptor beta chains sequenced from one sample in a study of T cells after yellow fever vaccination. MiXCR, run by TCRdb on the 5' RACE reads, gives a single entry per CDR3 protein. Here the sample spans about 550,000 distinct CDR3 sequences, roughly a fifth being singletons. This sample comprised PBMCs, obtained 15 days after the yellow fever booster vaccination. The origin of the receptors is a man younger than 40 who received the YFV17D yellow fever vaccine.

The rearrangement links TRBV4-3 to TRBJ1-5, with no clear D. The V gene lost 0 bases and the J gene lost 3 bases, with 9 bases spanning the gap. The CDR3 sequence is 15 residues long. CDR1 and CDR2 from the germline V gene are LGHNA and YSLEER. Here the CDR3 reads CASSQEIVANQPQHF. CDR3 sequence (DNA): TGCGCCAGCAGCCAAGAAATCGTCGCCAATCAGCCCCAGCATTTT.

This rearrangement joins TRBV15 to TRBJ2-1, with TRBD2 matching over 12 bases. The CDR3 has 17 amino acids. The germline gives CDR1 LNHNV, CDR2 YYDKDF (reference sequence). Trimming at V came to 1 base and at J to 8 bases, leaving 9 bases not matched to a gene. The chain's CDR3 is CATSRGVTSGSVYEQFF. In DNA, the CDR3 is TGTGCCACCAGCAGAGGCGTGACTAGCGGGAGTGTCTATGAGCAGTTCTTC.

This rearrangement joins TRBV7-2 to TRBJ2-2; the match to TRBD2 covers 7 bases. Looked up from germline, CDR1 is SGHTA and CDR2 is FQGNSA. V lost 5 bases, J lost 1 base, and 7 bases stayed unmatched. There are 16 residues in the CDR3. The CDR3 DNA follows: TGTGCCAGCAGCCCGTCGACGGGAGGGAACACCGGGGAGCTGTTTTTT. Protein: CASSPSTGGNTGELFF.

The rearrangement joins TRBV7-2 to TRBJ1-1, with TRBD1 as a possible D gene (5 bases). CDR1 SGHTA and CDR2 FQGNSA come from the germline V gene. Trimming cost V 2 bases and J 4 bases, with 20 bases left between them. CDR3 length: 17 amino acids. CDR3: CASSLWELVGQGTEAFF. DNA of the CDR3: TGTGCCAGCAGCTTATGGGAACTGGTCGGCCAGGGCACTGAAGCTTTCTTT.

This rearrangement joins TRBV10-2 to TRBJ2-7, with 7 bases aligning to TRBD2. CDR1 WSHSY and CDR2 SAAADI come from the germline V gene. The V segment lost 6 bases and the J segment 2 bases; nucleotides outside the gene matches: 4. The CDR3 has 13 amino acids. CDR3 nucleotides: TGCGCCAGCAGGGGAGGGAGCCCCTACGAGCAGTACTTC. Its translation is CASRGGSPYEQYF.

This clonotype was found a few times. The gene calls are TRBV7-2 and TRBJ2-2; a weak D match, TRBD2 (6 bases). There are 16 residues in the CDR3. V gave up 9 bases and J gave up 4 bases, with 21 bases separating them. The germline CDR1 and CDR2 sequences are SGHTA and FQGNSA. The CDR3 DNA follows: TGTGCCAGTCCGCTAGCGAGCTCTTACCTCACCGGGGAGCTGTTTTTT. Its translation is CASPLASSYLTGELFF.

Concerning this clonotype: The conserved phenylalanine or tryptophan is not found at the CDR3 terminus, so this likely reflects a read error. The rearrangement uses TRBV5-1 and TRBJ2-7; possible D gene TRBD2, 5 bases. Trimming took 0 bases from V and 2 from J, leaving 9 bases between them. In germline, CDR1 is SGHRS, CDR2 YFSETQ. This CDR3 region has 14 residues. The CDR3 reads CASSLGEYPYEQYS. CDR3 in DNA: TGCGCCAGCAGCTTGGGGGAGTATCCCTACGAGCAGTACTCC.

J is TRBJ2-5 and V is TRBV28; 10 bases are a match to TRBD1. V lost 10 bases to trimming and J lost 2 bases; unmatched junction nucleotides: 10. The CDR3 has 15 amino acids. The germline CDR1 and CDR2 sequences are MDHEN and SYDVKM. The CDR3 region is CATHSRDRGQETQYF. CDR3 DNA sequence: TGTGCCACCCACTCCCGGGACAGGGGACAAGAGACCCAGTACTTC.

The gene calls are TRBV3-1 and TRBJ2-7; 10 bases agree with TRBD2. Germline V gene data show CDR1 as LGHDT and CDR2 as YNNKEL (reference sequence). V was pared by 3 bases and J by 4 bases, with 12 bases of the junction left unmatched. The CDR3 totals 17 residues. The CDR3 coding sequence is TGTGCCAGCAGCCACGGGGTTATTAGCGGGGGGATATACGAGCAGTACTTC. It specifies CASSHGVISGGIYEQYF.

This clonotype was seen only a few times. The rearrangement joins TRBV2 to TRBJ2-6, with D possibly called TRBD1 or TRBD2 (5 bases each). This CDR3 is built from 16 residues. V lost 7 bases, J lost 0 bases, and 13 bases lay in between. The V gene's germline CDR1 is SNHLY and CDR2 FYNNEI. The CDR3 is CASTRDGRSGANVLTF. In DNA form, the CDR3 reads TGTGCCAGCACTCGGGACGGTCGCTCTGGGGCCAACGTCCTGACTTTC.

The CDR3 nucleotides are TGTGCCAGCAGTGACACTAGACTAGCCAAAAACATTCAGTACTTC. Its translation: CASSDTRLAKNIQYF. This chain connects TRBV6-1 to TRBJ2-4; D possibly corresponds to TRBD2 (5 bases). The CDR3 has 15 residues. The V gene lost 3 bases and the J gene lost 0 bases, with 9 bases spanning the gap. The germline CDR1 and CDR2 sequences are MNHNS and SASEGT.

This clonotype was observed a handful of times. The chain employs TRBV5-1 and TRBJ2-1, with 12 positions matching TRBD2. The junction had 4 bases not matched to a gene; V was cut back by 5 bases and J by 4 bases. The CDR3 runs to 15 residues. Per germline, CDR1 SGHRS and CDR2 YFSETQ. This CDR3 is CASRTSGSGYNEQFF. The CDR3 nucleotides read TGCGCCAGCAGGACTAGCGGGAGTGGGTACAATGAGCAGTTCTTC.

The chain recombines TRBV2 with TRBJ2-5, with D perhaps matching TRBD2 (6 bases). CDR1 and CDR2 from the germline V gene are SNHLY and FYNNEI. The CDR3 has 16 amino acids. Trimming removed 8 bases from V and 1 base from J, with 20 bases in between. CDR3 protein: CASLKTETGVQETQYF. In DNA form, the CDR3 reads TGTGCCAGCCTCAAAACGGAAACGGGGGTCCAAGAGACCCAGTACTTC.

The DNA for the CDR3 is TGTGCCAGCATCCACGGGACAGCCGTGCAGTTCTTC. Its protein product is CASIHGTAVQFF. The V call is TRBV6-2 or TRBV6-3, the J call TRBJ2-1; 7 nucleotides line up with TRBD1. The CDR3 spans 12 residues. Germline V gives CDR1 MNHEY, CDR2 SVGEGT. The junction had 9 bases not matched to a gene; V was cut back by 7 bases and J by 12 bases.

This clonotype was counted only a few times. The chain couples TRBV4-3 to TRBJ1-5; D may be TRBD1 (6 bases). The germline gives CDR1 LGHNA, CDR2 YSLEER. V lost 0 bases to trimming and J lost 4 bases, with 16 bases between them. The CDR3 sequence is 17 residues long. CDR3 in amino acids: CASSQDWGRGPNQPQHF. The CDR3 DNA reads TGCGCCAGCAGCCAAGATTGGGGCAGGGGACCTAATCAGCCCCAGCATTTT.

The chain employs TRBV6-1 and TRBJ2-1; the D is unclear. The CDR3 consists of 16 residues. CDR1 MNHNS and CDR2 SASEGT come from the germline V gene. The germline V and J ends were trimmed by 6 bases and 0 bases, with 15 bases remaining between them. The CDR3 nucleotides are TGTGCCAGCAGAAACACCCTTCTCAGCTCCTACAATGAGCAGTTCTTC. It yields the protein CASRNTLLSSYNEQFF.

This chain uses TRBV18 with TRBJ2-1, with 7 bases lining up with TRBD2. The germline gives CDR1 KGHSH, CDR2 LQKENI. This CDR3 region has 14 residues. V shed 1 base, J shed 9 bases, and the junction held 6 bases outside the gene matches. The CDR3 bases are TGTGCCAGCTCACCACGGGAGGGCGGAAGTGAGCAGTTCTTC. Protein: CASSPREGGSEQFF.

This clonotype was observed a few times. The V call is TRBV10-3, the J call TRBJ2-1, with TRBD1 identical over 10 bases. Germline V lookup: CDR1 ENHRY, CDR2 SYGVKD. CDR3 length: 14 amino acids. The junction had 3 bases not matched to a gene; V was cut back by 5 bases and J by 5 bases. In nucleotides, the CDR3 is TGTGCCATCAGTCCGGGACAGGGGAACAATGAGCAGTTCTTC. It yields the protein CAISPGQGNNEQFF.

The rearrangement uses TRBV6-5 and TRBJ2-7; no firm D call. The length of the CDR3 is 15 residues. Trimming removed 0 bases from V and 1 base from J, with 10 bases in between. CDR1 is MNHEY and CDR2 is SVGAGI in the germline V gene. The CDR3 nucleotides read TGTGCCAGCAGTTACTCCCAGAGTAAATCCTACGAGCAGTACTTC. Protein sequence: CASSYSQSKSYEQYF.

The chain is built from TRBV10-3 and TRBJ1-5; D gene ambiguous. Germline loops: CDR1 ENHRY, CDR2 SYGVKD. This CDR3 spans 15 amino acids. V was shortened by 2 bases and J by 6 bases, with 14 bases between the two germline ends. CDR3 coding DNA: TGTGCCATCAGTGAGGAACGGAAAGGGAGTCAGCCCCAGCATTTT. As protein: CAISEERKGSQPQHF.

DNA for the CDR3: TGTGCCACCAACGGGAGAGCCGGGGAGCTGTTTTTT. Translating it yields CATNGRAGELFF. The chain employs TRBV24-1 and TRBJ2-2, with D possibly TRBD2 on 6 matching bases. CDR1 is KGHDR and CDR2 is SFDVKD in the germline V gene. V lost 8 bases and J 6 bases, leaving 9 bases between the germline ends. This CDR3 contains 12 residues.

This clonotype was seen a few times. The rearrangement uses TRBV30 and TRBJ2-1; 11 nucleotides agree with TRBD2. The CDR3 runs to 16 residues. In germline, CDR1 is GTSNPN, CDR2 SVGIG (reference sequence). V lost 3 bases to trimming and J lost 4 bases; unmatched junction nucleotides: 8. The CDR3: CAWRRVRLAGYNEQFF. DNA of the CDR3: TGTGCCTGGAGAAGGGTGCGACTAGCGGGGTACAATGAGCAGTTCTTC. The entire variable domain, with the rest obtained from reference TRBV30 and TRBJ2-1, is as follows: SQTIHQWPATLVQPVGSPLSLECTVEGTSNPNLYWYRQAAGRGLQLLFYSVGIGQISSEVPQNLSASRPQDRQFILSSKKLLLSDSGFYLCAWRRVRLAGYNEQFFGPGTRLTVL.

CDR3 DNA sequence: TGCGCCAGCAGCTCGACTAGCGGGAGGTCCCCCTACGAGCAGTACTTC. This encodes CASSSTSGRSPYEQYF. The rearrangement joins TRBV5-1 to TRBJ2-7; 13 nucleotides match TRBD2. The V gene end was trimmed by 3 bases and the J gene end by 2 bases; junction bases not matched to a gene: 5. Germline-derived CDR1 and CDR2 are SGHRS and YFSETQ. This CDR3 region has 16 residues. Full variable domain (missing parts from reference TRBV5-1 and TRBJ2-7): KAGVTQTPRYLIKTRGQQVTLSCSPISGHRSVSWYQQTPGQGLQFLFEYFSETQRNKGNFPGRFSGRQFSNSRSEMNVSTLELGDSALYLCASSSTSGRSPYEQYFGPGTRLTVT.

This clonotype was counted only a few times. V gene TRBV14 combines with J gene TRBJ1-1; D is unclear. CDR1 is SGHDN, CDR2 FVKESK, per germline. The CDR3 spans 12 residues. V shed 3 bases and J shed 6 bases, with 8 bases lying between them. CDR3 nucleotides: TGTGCCAGCAGCCAGGGGTGGTCTGAAGCTTTCTTT. Protein product: CASSQGWSEAFF.

This clonotype was counted only a few times. V and J are TRBV7-2 and TRBJ2-5; 8 bases agree with TRBD2. This CDR3 region has 15 residues. Germline V gives CDR1 SGHTA, CDR2 FQGNSA. The ends lost 9 bases at V and 5 bases at J; junction bases unmatched: 14. For the CDR3, the DNA is TGTGCCAGTTGCGCGGGAGGACCCCCGGGGGAGACCCAGTACTTC. This sequence encodes CASCAGGPPGETQYF.

The chain links TRBV6-4 to TRBJ2-1; D perhaps matches TRBD2 (7 bases). V gave up 4 bases and J gave up 2 bases, with 12 bases separating them. The CDR3 loop spans 15 amino acids. CDR1 is MRHNA, CDR2 SNTAGT, per germline. The CDR3: CASSASGDTYNEQFF. The CDR3 DNA reads as TGTGCCAGCAGTGCCAGCGGGGACACCTACAATGAGCAGTTCTTC.

This clonotype was seen ten or more times. The chain uses TRBV29-1 and TRBJ2-7; 10 positions agree with TRBD1. V was pared by 6 bases and J by 3 bases, with 5 bases of the junction left unmatched. The CDR3 length is 13 residues. Germline CDR1 and CDR2: SQVTM and ANQGSEA. Here the CDR3 reads CSVGQGEVYEQYF. In DNA form, the CDR3 reads TGCAGCGTAGGACAGGGGGAAGTCTACGAGCAGTACTTC.

The J gene is TRBJ2-7, the V gene TRBV18, with TRBD1 matching over 8 bases. From germline, CDR1 is KGHSH and CDR2 LQKENI. The CDR3 contains 13 residues. With V trimmed by 5 bases and J by 3 bases, 3 bases remained unmatched. The CDR3 loop reads CASSYGTGYEQYF. In nucleotides, the CDR3 is TGTGCCAGCTCATACGGGACAGGCTACGAGCAGTACTTC.

This clonotype was recorded many times. The chain joins TRBV5-1 to TRBJ2-5; no reliable D call. With 3 bases removed from V and 4 bases from J, the gap between germline ends came to 19 bases. This CDR3 has 16 amino acids. From germline, CDR1 is SGHRS and CDR2 YFSETQ. The CDR3: CASSSLHGSGTETQYF. CDR3 coding DNA: TGCGCCAGCAGCTCCCTACATGGTTCCGGTACAGAGACCCAGTACTTC.